This entry lists 32 T cell receptor beta chains sequenced from one sample in a study of cytomegalovirus exposure and HLA in healthy donors. PCR employed 60 Vbeta and 13 Jbeta primers. Sequencing was performed with immunoSEQ multiplex PCR; in TCRdb, only in-frame clones are kept and a portion is missing. Counted here are fewer than 85,000 clones, around 76% occurring once; the ten biggest clones make up around 10%. Sequencing used PBMCs. The source of these receptors is a male donor in good health and CMV-seropositive.

The J gene is TRBJ1-5, the V gene TRBV7-9; D gene unclear. Germline V gene lookup returns CDR1 SEHNR and CDR2 FQNEAQ (reference sequence). The CDR3 runs 15 residues. The V end lost 1 base, the J end lost 3 bases, and 10 bases lay between the germline ends. CDR3 in amino acids: CASSLGQAPNQPQHF. Here the CDR3 DNA reads TGTGCCAGCAGCTTAGGTCAGGCGCCCAATCAGCCCCAGCATTTT.

The chain carries TRBV7-2 and TRBJ2-5; D uncertain. The J call is uncertain, as TRBJ2-7 better fits the DNA end. This CDR3 is 14 amino acids long. The V gene's germline CDR1 is SGHTA and CDR2 FQGNSA. The CDR3, as DNA: TGTGCCAGCAGCTTAGATTCGGTAAGCTACGAGCAGTACTTC. Its protein is CASSLDSVSYEQYF.

In regard to this clone: The sample contains more than one DNA sequence encoding this CDR3. This chain links TRBV2 with TRBJ1-5; TRBD1 might be the D (5 bases). Per germline, CDR1 SNHLY and CDR2 FYNNEI. Trimming stripped 3 bases from V and 5 bases from J, with 20 bases between. The CDR3 runs to 17 residues. CDR3: CASSEYLTARVDQPQHF. CDR3 coding DNA: TGTGCCAGCAGTGAGTATCTGACAGCCAGGGTAGATCAGCCCCAGCATTTT.

This clone was counted a single time. The chain is built from TRBV19 and TRBJ1-3; D possibly corresponds to TRBD1 (6 bases). This CDR3 region has 16 residues. Germline V gene sequence: CDR1 LNHDA, CDR2 SQIVND (reference sequence). The V end was cut by 5 bases, the J end by 4 bases, with 18 bases between. The CDR3, as DNA: TGTGCCAGTAGTCCAGCGCCCGGACAGATGGGAAACACCATATATTTT. The encoded protein is CASSPAPGQMGNTIYF. Full variable domain (remainder filled in from reference TRBV19 and TRBJ1-3): DGGITQSPKYLFRKEGQNVTLSCEQNLNHDAMYWYRQDPGQGLRLIYYSQIVNDFQKGDIAEGYSVSREKKESFPLTVTSAQKNPTAFYLCASSPAPGQMGNTIYFGEGSWLTVV.

This clone appeared a few times. This rearrangement joins TRBV27 to TRBJ1-1, with unresolved D. The germline gives CDR1 MNHEY, CDR2 SMNVEV (reference sequence). CDR3 length equals 13 residues. The V and J ends lost 5 bases and 1 base respectively, with 8 bases between them. The CDR3 bases are TGTGCCAGCAGTGCTACAGCGAACACTGAAGCTTTCTTT. Translating gives CASSATANTEAFF.

The chain combines TRBV6-5 with TRBJ2-7; weak D call: TRBD1 (5 bases). CDR3 length: 12 residues. V lost 6 bases to trimming and J lost 2 bases, with 8 bases between them. Germline V gene data show CDR1 as MNHEY and CDR2 as SVGAGI. The CDR3 is CASRSTAYEQYF. The CDR3 nucleotides are TGTGCCAGCAGGTCGACAGCCTACGAGCAGTACTTC.

This clone was observed once. A read error may account for a junction end that differs from germline. The chain combines TRBV5-4 with TRBJ2-7; maybe TRBD2 (6 bases). The V gene's germline CDR1 is SGHNT and CDR2 YYREEE (reference sequence). The CDR3 totals 15 residues. CDR3: CASGLSGGMSYEQYF. In DNA, the CDR3 is TGTGCCAGCGGCTTGAGTGGGGGGATGTCCTACGAGCAGTACTTC.

This clone came up once. V gene TRBV5-1 combines with J gene TRBJ1-5; TRBD1 matches at 9 bases. V gave up 5 bases and J gave up 7 bases; unmatched junction bases: 10. Germline CDR1 SGHRS, CDR2 YFSETQ. The CDR3 loop spans 15 amino acids. The DNA for the CDR3 is TGCGCCAGCAGTCTAGAACCGGGACAGGGCCAGCCCCAGCATTTT. Amino acids: CASSLEPGQGQPQHF.

The chain has TRBV7-3 and TRBJ2-5; 7 bases line up with TRBD2. With V trimmed by 4 bases and J by 2 bases, 4 bases remained unmatched. Germline CDR1 is SGHTA and CDR2 is FQGTGA. The CDR3 runs to 14 residues. CDR3 sequence (DNA): TGTGCCAGCAGCTCGGGACTACCACAAGAGACCCAGTACTTC. It encodes CASSSGLPQETQYF.

This clone was detected only once. The J gene is TRBJ1-6, the V gene TRBV6-5, with no clear D. Germline values: CDR1 MNHEY, CDR2 SVGAGI. CDR3 length equals 14 residues. The ends were cut back, 5 bases at V and 6 bases at J, with 11 bases in the middle. CDR3 sequence reads: CASSVGRVNSPLHF. The CDR3 DNA follows: TGTGCCAGCAGTGTAGGGAGGGTTAATTCACCCCTCCACTTT.

V is TRBV5-1 and J is TRBJ2-4; 9 bases fit TRBD1. Trimming cost V 0 bases and J 3 bases; bases outside gene matches: 13. Germline-derived CDR1 and CDR2 are SGHRS and YFSETQ. The CDR3 totals 19 residues. DNA for the CDR3: TGCGCCAGCAGCTTGGCGGGACAGGGAACCTCCTATGGCAAAAACATTCAGTACTTC. It encodes CASSLAGQGTSYGKNIQYF.

The gene calls are TRBV6-4 and TRBJ1-1; D is perhaps TRBD1 (6 bases). The CDR3 totals 15 residues. CDR1 is MRHNA and CDR2 is SNTAGT in the germline V gene. V was shortened by 3 bases and J by 2 bases, with 13 bases between the two germline ends. The CDR3 sequence: CASSEGSGGNTEAFF. CDR3 in DNA: TGTGCCAGCAGTGAGGGTTCTGGGGGCAACACTGAAGCTTTCTTT.

The chain recombines TRBV18 with TRBJ2-5; 7 nucleotides match TRBD2. With 6 bases clipped from V and 1 base from J, the junction kept 8 bases outside the gene matches. Germline-derived CDR1 and CDR2 are KGHSH and LQKENI. CDR3 length equals 15 residues. The DNA of the CDR3 is TGTGCCAGCTCGCCCCGTGGGGGGGTCCAAGAGACCCAGTACTTC. It specifies CASSPRGGVQETQYF.

The genes are TRBV7-9 and TRBJ2-7, with 7 bases lining up with TRBD1. The junction had 18 bases not matched to a gene; V was cut back by 2 bases and J by 5 bases. Looked up from germline, CDR1 is SEHNR and CDR2 is FQNEAQ (reference sequence). The CDR3 length is 18 residues. CDR3 sequence reads: CASSLYAARTGGYDEQYF. CDR3 DNA sequence: TGTGCCAGCAGCTTATATGCCGCCCGGACAGGAGGTTACGACGAGCAGTACTTC.

The chain joins TRBV6-5 to TRBJ2-2; D may be TRBD1 (6 bases). This CDR3 contains 15 residues. The ends were cut back, 4 bases at V and 1 base at J, with 10 bases in the middle. Looked up from germline, CDR1 is MNHEY and CDR2 is SVGAGI. The CDR3 sequence: CASSFGTLNTGELFF. CDR3 DNA: TGTGCCAGCAGTTTTGGGACATTGAACACCGGGGAGCTGTTTTTT.

This chain links TRBV27 with TRBJ2-3; possibly TRBD2 for D (5 bases). CDR1 MNHEY and CDR2 SMNVEV come from the germline V gene (reference sequence). The CDR3 loop spans 15 amino acids. V lost 5 bases to trimming and J lost 3 bases, with 15 bases between them. The CDR3 sequence: CASSPAERWTDTQYF. For the CDR3, the DNA is TGTGCCAGCAGTCCAGCGGAGCGATGGACAGATACGCAGTATTTT.

V gene TRBV19 combines with J gene TRBJ2-7; TRBD2 might be the D (7 bases). There are 13 residues in the CDR3. The germline CDR1 and CDR2 sequences are LNHDA and SQIVND (reference sequence). The germline V and J ends were trimmed by 4 bases and 1 base, with 8 bases remaining between them. The CDR3 DNA is TGTGCCAGTAGTAAGGGGGGGTCCTACGAGCAGTACTTC. Residues: CASSKGGSYEQYF.

CDR3: CASNGLARPYEQYF. The CDR3 nucleotides read TGTGCCAGCAATGGGCTCGCCAGACCCTACGAGCAGTACTTC. This chain connects TRBV28 to TRBJ2-7, with D unresolved. The CDR3 totals 14 residues. The germline V and J ends were trimmed by 7 bases and 2 bases, with 15 bases remaining between them. Germline CDR1 and CDR2: MDHEN and SYDVKM.

The V and J genes are TRBV19 and TRBJ1-2; D possibly corresponds to TRBD1 (6 bases). V was cut by 5 bases and J by 3 bases, with 16 bases left in between. Germline-derived CDR1 and CDR2 are LNHDA and SQIVND (reference sequence). This CDR3 comprises 15 residues. DNA of the CDR3: TGTGCCAGTAGTTCGACAGGACCCCCGTACTATGGCTACACCTTC. Translating it yields CASSSTGPPYYGYTF.

This chain connects TRBV7-9 to TRBJ2-3; 7 bases agree with TRBD1. CDR1 is SEHNR and CDR2 is FQNEAQ in the germline V gene (reference sequence). V was pared by 6 bases and J by 5 bases, with 8 bases of the junction left unmatched. This CDR3 comprises 14 residues. The CDR3 DNA follows: TGTGCCAGCAGTACCGGGACAGTGGGAGATACGCAGTATTTT. It yields the protein CASSTGTVGDTQYF.

This clone was found once. The chain couples TRBV11-3 to TRBJ2-7; 10 nucleotides line up with TRBD1. CDR3 length: 15 amino acids. Germline values: CDR1 SGHNT, CDR2 YENEEA. V shed 5 bases and J 5 bases; nucleotides not matched to a gene: 9. The CDR3, as DNA: TGTGCCAGCAGCCAGGGGGGGACAGGGGCCCACGAGCAGTACTTC. Translation: CASSQGGTGAHEQYF.

V and J are TRBV5-1 and TRBJ2-1; D may be TRBD1 (7 bases). The CDR3 sequence is 14 residues long. V gave up 4 bases and J gave up 4 bases, with 12 bases separating them. The germline V gene has CDR1 SGHRS and CDR2 YFSETQ. The CDR3: CASSGGTVYNEQFF. The CDR3 nucleotides are TGCGCCAGCAGCGGAGGGACAGTATACAATGAGCAGTTCTTC. Full variable domain (remainder filled in from reference TRBV5-1 and TRBJ2-1): KAGVTQTPRYLIKTRGQQVTLSCSPISGHRSVSWYQQTPGQGLQFLFEYFSETQRNKGNFPGRFSGRQFSNSRSEMNVSTLELGDSALYLCASSGGTVYNEQFFGPGTRLTVL.

The rearrangement uses TRBV5-5 and TRBJ1-5; D gene unclear. Trimming removed 4 bases at V and 0 bases at J, with 8 bases between. Germline loops: CDR1 SGHKS, CDR2 YYEKEE (reference sequence). The CDR3 spans 14 residues. The CDR3 nucleotides are TGTGCCAGCAGCCCCGGGGATAGCAATCAGCCCCAGCATTTT. It yields the protein CASSPGDSNQPQHF.

The V and J genes are TRBV7-2 and TRBJ2-1; tentatively, D is TRBD2 (6 bases). Trimming pared 1 base from V and 6 bases from J, leaving 10 bases between. Germline lookup yields CDR1 SGHTA and CDR2 FQGNSA. CDR3 size: 14 residues. CDR3 sequence reads: CASSLEASVNEQFF. The DNA for the CDR3 is TGTGCCAGCAGCTTAGAAGCTAGCGTCAATGAGCAGTTCTTC.

This chain joins TRBV7-9 and TRBJ2-1; 7 bases agree with TRBD2. V shed 6 bases, J shed 0 bases, and the junction held 5 bases outside the gene matches. This CDR3 spans 15 amino acids. Germline V CDR1 and CDR2: SEHNR, FQNEAQ (reference sequence). The CDR3 region has the DNA TGTGCCAGCAGTTCGTTAGCGGGCTCCTACAATGAGCAGTTCTTC. This sequence encodes CASSSLAGSYNEQFF.

In its sample, this clone was seen once. V usage is TRBV9 and J usage is TRBJ2-3; D not certain. The CDR3 runs 11 residues. Germline V gene lookup returns CDR1 SGDLS and CDR2 YYNGEE. With 3 bases removed from V and 7 bases from J, the gap between germline ends came to 6 bases. DNA for the CDR3: TGTGCCAGCAGCGAGCAACATACGCAGTATTTT. Protein product: CASSEQHTQYF.

The V gene is TRBV29-1, the J gene TRBJ2-7, with 7 bases matching TRBD1. Per the germline V gene, CDR1 is SQVTM and CDR2 is ANQGSEA. Trimming took 5 bases from V and 2 from J; bases not matched to a gene: 6. This CDR3 contains 13 residues. Here the CDR3 DNA reads TGCAGCGTTCGGACAGGCGAAACCTACGAGCAGTACTTC. Protein: CSVRTGETYEQYF.

This chain links TRBV5-1 with TRBJ1-2, with D unresolved. The germline V gene encodes CDR1 SGHRS and CDR2 YFSETQ. V lost 10 bases, J lost 8 bases, and 21 bases lay in between. The CDR3 has 13 residues. The CDR3 DNA reads TGCGCCTCCTCATCTACGGGAGCTGGGGGCTACACCTTC. It encodes CASSSTGAGGYTF.

The chain recombines TRBV7-9 with TRBJ2-3; TRBD1 matches 8 bases. Trimming took 4 bases from V and 2 from J; bases not matched to a gene: 14. Germline V CDR1 and CDR2: SEHNR, FQNEAQ (reference sequence). CDR3 length equals 18 residues. CDR3 sequence: CASSSSDRTGPHTDTQYF. CDR3 coding DNA: TGTGCCAGCAGCTCTAGTGATCGGACAGGGCCACACACAGATACGCAGTATTTT. The full variable domain, completed using reference TRBV7-9 and TRBJ2-3, is DTGVSQNPRHKITKRGQNVTFRCDPISEHNRLYWYRQTLGQGPEFLTYFQNEAQLEKSRLLSDRFSAERPKGSFSTLEIQRTEQGDSAMYLCASSSSDRTGPHTDTQYFGPGTRLTVL.

V gene TRBV6-5 combines with J gene TRBJ1-6; D might be TRBD1 (5 bases). The V end lost 4 bases, the J end lost 9 bases, and 16 bases lay between the germline ends. The CDR3 length is 15 residues. Germline V CDR1 and CDR2: MNHEY, SVGAGI. The CDR3 region is CASSSPRVRGSPLHF. CDR3 DNA: TGTGCCAGCAGTTCGCCCAGGGTTCGTGGTTCACCCCTCCACTTT.

The rearrangement joins TRBV19 to TRBJ1-1; TRBD1 aligns across 7 bases. J was trimmed by 5 bases and V by 6 bases; bases with no gene match: 6. Germline V CDR1 and CDR2: LNHDA, SQIVND (reference sequence). The CDR3 contains 13 residues. CDR3 nucleotide sequence: TGTGCCAGTAGGATCACAGGGGTGACTGAAGCTTTCTTT. Translated: CASRITGVTEAFF.

The rearrangement uses TRBV7-9 and TRBJ1-6, with 12 bases identical to TRBD1. This CDR3 has 16 amino acids. Germline CDR1 SEHNR, CDR2 FQNEAQ (reference sequence). Trimming at V came to 4 bases and at J to 10 bases, leaving 8 bases not matched to a gene. The CDR3 DNA is TGTGCCAGCAGCTCAGCCGGGACAGGGGGCTACTCACCCCTCCACTTT. This gives the protein CASSSAGTGGYSPLHF.